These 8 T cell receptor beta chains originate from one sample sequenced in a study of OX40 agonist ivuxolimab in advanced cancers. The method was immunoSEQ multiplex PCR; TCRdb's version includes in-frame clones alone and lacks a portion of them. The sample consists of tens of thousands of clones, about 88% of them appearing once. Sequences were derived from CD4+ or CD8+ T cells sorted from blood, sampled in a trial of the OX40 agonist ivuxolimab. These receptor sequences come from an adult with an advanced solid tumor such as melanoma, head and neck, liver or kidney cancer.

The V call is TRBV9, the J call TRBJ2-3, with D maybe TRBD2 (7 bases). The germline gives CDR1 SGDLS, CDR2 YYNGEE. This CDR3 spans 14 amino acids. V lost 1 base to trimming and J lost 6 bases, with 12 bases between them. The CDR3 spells CASSVIGGGDTQYF. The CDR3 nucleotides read TGTGCCAGCAGCGTAATTGGCGGGGGCGATACGCAGTATTTT.

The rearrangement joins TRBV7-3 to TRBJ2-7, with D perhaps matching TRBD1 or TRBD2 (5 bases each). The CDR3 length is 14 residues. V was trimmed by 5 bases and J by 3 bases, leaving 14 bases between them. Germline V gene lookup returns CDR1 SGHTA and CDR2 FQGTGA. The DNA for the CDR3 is TGTGCCAGCAGCCACCGGGACGAAGGCTACGAGCAGTACTTC. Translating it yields CASSHRDEGYEQYF.

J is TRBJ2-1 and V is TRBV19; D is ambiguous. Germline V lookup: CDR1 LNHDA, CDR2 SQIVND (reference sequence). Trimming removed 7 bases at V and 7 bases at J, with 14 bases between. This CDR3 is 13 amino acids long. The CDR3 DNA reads TGTGCCAGTACCCCTACCCGCAGGAATGAGCAGTTCTTC. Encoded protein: CASTPTRRNEQFF.

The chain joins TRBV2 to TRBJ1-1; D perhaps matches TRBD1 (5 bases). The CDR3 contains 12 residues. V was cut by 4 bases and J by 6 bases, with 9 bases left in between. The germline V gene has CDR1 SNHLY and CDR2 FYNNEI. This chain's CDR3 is CASSGGGAEAFF. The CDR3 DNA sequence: TGTGCCAGCAGTGGTGGGGGGGCTGAAGCTTTCTTT.

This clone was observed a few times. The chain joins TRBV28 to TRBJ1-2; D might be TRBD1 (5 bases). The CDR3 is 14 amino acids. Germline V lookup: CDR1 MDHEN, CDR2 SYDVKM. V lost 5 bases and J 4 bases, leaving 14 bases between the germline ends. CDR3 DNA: TGTGCCAGCAGTCTCCCGGGACGGGGCTATGGCTACACCTTC. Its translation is CASSLPGRGYGYTF.

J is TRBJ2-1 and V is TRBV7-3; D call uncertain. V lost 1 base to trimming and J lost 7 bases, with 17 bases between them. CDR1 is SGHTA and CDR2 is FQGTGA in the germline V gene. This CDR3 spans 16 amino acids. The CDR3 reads CASSLMSALSGNEQFF. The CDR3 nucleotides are TGTGCCAGCAGCTTAATGTCAGCCCTTTCTGGGAATGAGCAGTTCTTC.

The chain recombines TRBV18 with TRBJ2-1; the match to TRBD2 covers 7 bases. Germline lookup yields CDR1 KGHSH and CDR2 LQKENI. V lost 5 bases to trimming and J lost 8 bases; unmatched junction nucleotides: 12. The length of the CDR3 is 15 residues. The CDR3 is CASSDERDIVDEQFF. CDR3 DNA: TGTGCCAGCTCAGACGAGCGGGATATCGTGGATGAGCAGTTCTTC.

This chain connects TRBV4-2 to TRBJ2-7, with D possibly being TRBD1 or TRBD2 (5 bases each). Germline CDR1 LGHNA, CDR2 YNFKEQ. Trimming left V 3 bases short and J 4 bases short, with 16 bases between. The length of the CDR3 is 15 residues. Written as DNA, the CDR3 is TGTGCCAGCAGCCAGGGGACGGAACCCCTATACGAGCAGTACTTC. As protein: CASSQGTEPLYEQYF.